The 9 T cell receptor beta chains below come from one sample, sequenced in a study of shared clonotypes between healthy human individuals. The naive CD8 subset, CD45RO-negative cells positively selected for CCR7, excluded terminally differentiated effector memory CD45RA+ cells. TCRdb keeps only in-frame clones here, not all; method: immunoSEQ multiplex PCR. This sample yields approximately 2,000,000 clones, of which around 93% are seen a single time; approximately 1.7% belongs to the top ten. Sequencing input: naive CD8+ T cells from PBMCs. The receptors come from a man younger than 35 in good health. Some clones in this sample may be carry-over from other donors' samples.

V and J are TRBV27 and TRBJ2-2; TRBD2 matches 10 bases. Trimming at V came to 5 bases and at J to 3 bases, leaving 9 bases not matched to a gene. Germline loops: CDR1 MNHEY, CDR2 SMNVEV (reference sequence). The CDR3 has 17 residues. The CDR3 here is CASSPETSGPYTGELFF. For the CDR3, the DNA is TGTGCCAGCAGTCCAGAGACTAGCGGGCCGTACACCGGGGAGCTGTTTTTT.

The chain combines TRBV7-2 with TRBJ1-1; TRBD1 might be the D (6 bases). The CDR3 is made up of 13 amino acids. V was cut by 3 bases and J by 4 bases, with 9 bases left in between. Per germline, CDR1 SGHTA and CDR2 FQGNSA. CDR3 coding DNA: TGTGCCAGCAGCTTCAGGGGCGCCACTGAAGCTTTCTTT. This gives the protein CASSFRGATEAFF.

This clone has only one observation. V gene TRBV6-5 combines with J gene TRBJ1-1; no clear D. The CDR3 extends over 14 amino acids. V dropped 6 bases and J dropped 2 bases, with 13 bases sitting between them. Germline CDR1 MNHEY, CDR2 SVGAGI. The CDR3 here is CASRAAGANTEAFF. CDR3 nucleotides: TGTGCCAGCAGGGCTGCGGGAGCCAACACTGAAGCTTTCTTT.

This chain links TRBV9 with TRBJ1-2; the D is unclear. Germline loops: CDR1 SGDLS, CDR2 YYNGEE. This CDR3 has 14 residues. Trimming left V 3 bases short and J 3 bases short, with 12 bases between. CDR3 amino acids: CASSAWEVDYGYTF. Here the CDR3 DNA reads TGTGCCAGCAGCGCCTGGGAGGTCGACTATGGCTACACCTTC.

The chain couples TRBV4-1 to TRBJ2-1; TRBD2 matches at 9 bases. The J segment lost 5 bases and the V segment lost 0 bases, leaving 8 bases of the junction unmatched. This CDR3 comprises 17 residues. CDR1 is MGHRA, CDR2 YSYEKL, per germline. The CDR3 region is CASSQDRPSGMNNEQFF. CDR3 in DNA: TGCGCCAGCAGCCAAGATCGTCCTAGCGGGATGAACAATGAGCAGTTCTTC.

The rearrangement links TRBV7-9 to TRBJ2-7; 11 bases match TRBD2. Germline CDR1 SEHNR, CDR2 FQNEAQ (reference sequence). The CDR3 totals 18 residues. The V and J ends lost 1 base and 3 bases, in that order; junction bases with no gene match: 11. Here the CDR3 DNA reads TGTGCCAGCAGCTTAGGTGGGCTAGCGGGAGGAAGACTCTACGAGCAGTACTTC. It specifies CASSLGGLAGGRLYEQYF.

The J gene is TRBJ2-1, the V gene TRBV11-2, with TRBD2 matching over 13 bases. Germline CDR1 reads SGHAT; CDR2 reads FQNNGV. Germline trimming cut 4 bases from V and 6 bases from J; bases unmatched to any gene: 6. The CDR3 totals 16 residues. The CDR3, as DNA: TGTGCCAGCAGCTCCGGACTAGCGGGGGTCACCAATGAGCAGTTCTTC. Translating it yields CASSSGLAGVTNEQFF.

The chain uses TRBV27 and TRBJ2-5; D may be TRBD1 (6 bases). The ends were cut back, 5 bases at V and 3 bases at J, with 13 bases in the middle. Germline V lookup: CDR1 MNHEY, CDR2 SMNVEV (reference sequence). The CDR3 covers 14 residues. The CDR3: CASSTQGRKETQYF. CDR3 nucleotides: TGTGCCAGCAGTACGCAGGGGCGTAAAGAGACCCAGTACTTC.

V usage is TRBV15 and J usage is TRBJ2-5, with TRBD1 matching over 7 bases. There are 12 residues in the CDR3. Trimming at V came to 7 bases and at J to 6 bases, leaving 5 bases not matched to a gene. Germline CDR1 is LNHNV and CDR2 is YYDKDF (reference sequence). CDR3 DNA sequence: TGTGCCACCAAAGGACAGGAAAAGACCCAGTACTTC. Its protein product is CATKGQEKTQYF.